This T cell receptor (beta chain) was recovered during a study of T cell repertoires in cytomegalovirus infection. As for the study in general: Matching HLA type, along with CMV infection, was indicated by public TCR beta signatures.

MiXCR, run by TCRdb on the reads, gives a single entry per CDR3 protein. The sample holds some 180,000 distinct CDR3 sequences; approximately 18% are singletons and the top ten take 20% to 25%. Trimming left V 3 bases short and J 3 bases short, with 12 bases between. Germline V gives CDR1 SGHDN, CDR2 FVKESK. The CDR3 runs to 14 residues. In its sample, this clonotype was seen a few times. The sample taken for sequencing was CD8+ T cells from PBMCs. The TCR originated in a human donor in good health (CMV status not recorded). Some clones in this sample may be carry-over from other donors' samples. This chain links TRBV14 with TRBJ2-7; D unresolved. The CDR3, as DNA: TGTGCCAGCAGCCAGGGTGGGGTTTTCTACGAGCAGTACTTC. This codes for CASSQGGVFYEQYF.